The 11 T cell receptor beta chains below all came from one sample that was sequenced in a study of graft-versus-host responses after intestinal transplantation (dated by TCRdb to the early 2020s). The antigens these receptors bind are not known. Library preparation was by the immunoSEQ multiplex PCR assay. TCRdb stores this immuneACCESS table with in-frame sequences only. Part of the clones is absent; in the studies checked, under half of the shortfall reflects unresolved V genes, and no reason is known for the rest. This sample holds 90,000 to 150,000 clones; roughly 95% were observed only once. Over 2.5% of the sample rests with the top ten. Interpreted using the paper, the time point label stands for: cells obtained before transplantation from donor or recipient. This material consisted of unstimulated CD8+ T cells sorted from spleen or lymph node cells, taken before intestinal transplant. All receptors derive from a human donor who received an intestinal transplant.

This chain joins TRBV9 and TRBJ2-1; D might be TRBD1 (6 bases). Trimming removed 4 bases from V and 6 bases from J, with 20 bases in between. The CDR3 is made up of 16 amino acids. Per germline, CDR1 SGDLS and CDR2 YYNGEE. The CDR3: CASSQGSGVPSNEQFF. The CDR3 DNA sequence: TGTGCCAGCAGCCAGGGCTCAGGGGTACCATCCAATGAGCAGTTCTTC. Drawing the rest from reference TRBV9 and TRBJ2-1, the complete variable domain is DSGVTQTPKHLITATGQRVTLRCSPRSGDLSVYWYQQSLDQGLQFLIQYYNGEERAKGNILERFSAQQFPDLHSELNLSSLELGDSALYFCASSQGSGVPSNEQFFGPGTRLTVL.

This clone was detected only once. The rearrangement links TRBV9 to TRBJ2-1, with TRBD1 matching over 10 bases. The J segment lost 4 bases and the V segment lost 0 bases, leaving 7 bases of the junction unmatched. The CDR3 is 17 amino acids. Germline V gene lookup returns CDR1 SGDLS and CDR2 YYNGEE. The CDR3: CASSVGQGAYLYNEQFF. The CDR3 DNA sequence: TGTGCCAGCAGCGTAGGACAGGGGGCTTATCTTTACAATGAGCAGTTCTTC.

V usage is TRBV4-3 and J usage is TRBJ2-1, with 9 bases lining up with TRBD2. Germline V gene sequence: CDR1 LGHNA, CDR2 YSLEER. This CDR3 is 22 amino acids long. The J segment lost 4 bases and the V segment lost 4 bases, leaving 26 bases of the junction unmatched. For the CDR3, the DNA is TGCGCCAGCAGCCCCAGATTCAAGCGAGGCGGGAGGGATTTACTCATTTACAATGAGCAGTTCTTC. Its translation: CASSPRFKRGGRDLLIYNEQFF.

The chain recombines TRBV6-5 with TRBJ2-7; TRBD2 matches at 13 bases. Germline CDR1 MNHEY, CDR2 SVGAGI. Trimming took 8 bases from V and 3 from J; bases not matched to a gene: 4. The CDR3 is 14 amino acids. The CDR3 region is CASSRTSGSYEQYF. CDR3 nucleotide sequence: TGTGCCAGCTCCCGGACTAGCGGGAGCTACGAGCAGTACTTC.

The rearrangement uses TRBV5-1 and TRBJ2-7; D is unclear. In germline, CDR1 is SGHRS, CDR2 YFSETQ. V was cut by 5 bases and J by 4 bases, with 13 bases left in between. This CDR3 contains 13 residues. The CDR3 loop reads CASSMLYAYEQYF. As DNA, the CDR3 is TGCGCCAGCAGTATGCTGTACGCGTACGAGCAGTACTTC.

The chain uses TRBV7-9 and TRBJ2-5, with 7 positions matching TRBD2. The CDR3 totals 14 residues. V lost 1 base and J lost 5; bases outside the gene matches: 4. Per germline, CDR1 SEHNR and CDR2 FQNEAQ (reference sequence). CDR3 sequence (DNA): TGTGCCAGCAGCTTAGTGGTTAGCGGGGAGACCCAGTACTTC. This codes for CASSLVVSGETQYF.

The CDR3 here is CASRQTSGRYNEQFF. DNA for the CDR3: TGTGCCAGCAGGCAGACTAGCGGGAGGTACAATGAGCAGTTCTTC. V usage is TRBV28 and J usage is TRBJ2-1, with 13 bases that match TRBD2. The CDR3 length is 15 residues. CDR1 MDHEN and CDR2 SYDVKM come from the germline V gene. V lost 6 bases, J lost 4 bases, and 3 bases stayed unmatched.

This chain uses TRBV10-2 with TRBJ2-1; the D gene could be TRBD1 or TRBD2 (6 bases each). This CDR3 has 14 residues. Looked up from germline, CDR1 is WSHSY and CDR2 is SAAADI. Deletions cut 4 bases from V and 8 bases from J, with 15 bases between. The CDR3 loop is CASSAGAGSYEQFF. In nucleotides, the CDR3 is TGCGCCAGCAGTGCGGGGGCAGGGAGCTATGAGCAGTTCTTC.

V usage is TRBV6-5 and J usage is TRBJ2-2; TRBD2 agrees at 7 bases. The trim removed 2 bases at V and 1 base at J, leaving 4 bases unmatched. This CDR3 has 16 residues. Germline CDR1 MNHEY, CDR2 SVGAGI. The CDR3 DNA is TGTGCCAGCAGTTACCTCACTAGCGTGAACACCGGGGAGCTGTTTTTT. Amino acids: CASSYLTSVNTGELFF.

V usage is TRBV6-5 and J usage is TRBJ1-1, with 10 bases that match TRBD1. Unmatched junction bases numbered 5, after V lost 0 bases and J lost 10 bases. Germline V CDR1 and CDR2: MNHEY, SVGAGI. CDR3 length equals 14 residues. CDR3 protein: CASSYSETGGGAFF. CDR3 DNA sequence: TGTGCCAGCAGTTACTCGGAGACAGGGGGCGGAGCTTTCTTT.

The chain combines TRBV5-1 with TRBJ2-5; TRBD1 matches at 9 bases. The CDR3 is 14 amino acids. Unmatched junction bases numbered 4, after V lost 4 bases and J lost 3 bases. Germline loops: CDR1 SGHRS, CDR2 YFSETQ. The CDR3 DNA is TGCGCCAGCAGCCCTTGGACAGGGGAAGAGACCCAGTACTTC. This encodes CASSPWTGEETQYF.